These 9 T cell receptor beta chains were sequenced from one sample in a study of blood T cell repertoires in COVID-19. Data came from immunoSEQ multiplex PCR; TCRdb stores just in-frame clones and leaves some out. Counted here are 120,000 or so clones, over 75% occurring once; the ten biggest clones make up over 20%. Input material: peripheral blood. All receptors come from a woman at least 80 years old with acute or convalescent COVID-19.

This clone has more than one count but fewer than ten. The rearrangement uses TRBV28 and TRBJ2-3; TRBD2 might be the D (6 bases). CDR1 and CDR2 from the germline V gene are MDHEN and SYDVKM. Trimming removed 5 bases at V and 6 bases at J, with 15 bases between. The CDR3 is 14 amino acids. The CDR3 protein is CASSRGGVADTQYF. The CDR3 coding sequence is TGTGCCAGCAGTCGGGGCGGGGTCGCCGATACGCAGTATTTT.

The V call is TRBV10-3, the J call TRBJ1-1; D call uncertain. The CDR3 length is 17 residues. In germline, CDR1 is ENHRY, CDR2 SYGVKD. Trimming cost V 1 base and J 1 base, with 16 bases left between them. The CDR3 loop reads CAISEFSDSYTNTEAFF. CDR3 in DNA: TGTGCCATCAGTGAGTTCTCGGACTCCTACACGAACACTGAAGCTTTCTTT.

The V call is TRBV9, the J call TRBJ1-3; D is unresolved. V lost 3 bases to trimming and J lost 4 bases, with 8 bases between them. CDR1 is SGDLS and CDR2 is YYNGEE in the germline V gene. The CDR3 contains 13 residues. The CDR3 sequence is CASSAGEGNTIYF. For the CDR3, the DNA is TGTGCCAGCAGCGCCGGGGAAGGAAACACCATATATTTT.

The chain is built from TRBV7-3 and TRBJ2-5; TRBD1 might be the D (6 bases). The CDR3 consists of 16 residues. V lost 5 bases to trimming and J lost 1 base, with 17 bases between them. Germline V gene data show CDR1 as SGHTA and CDR2 as FQGTGA. The CDR3 coding sequence is TGTGCCAGCAGCCCGGAACCCAGGGGTTTCCAAGAGACCCAGTACTTC. Protein: CASSPEPRGFQETQYF. Full variable domain (outside the CDR3, taken from reference TRBV7-3 and TRBJ2-5): GAGVSQTPSNKVTEKGKYVELRCDPISGHTALYWYRQSLGQGPEFLIYFQGTGAADDSGLPNDRFFAVRPEGSVSTLKIQRTERGDSAVYLCASSPEPRGFQETQYFGPGTRLLVL.

This rearrangement joins TRBV5-1 to TRBJ2-1, with D possibly being TRBD2 (7 bases). This CDR3 is built from 15 residues. The V gene lost 5 bases and the J gene lost 5 bases, with 17 bases spanning the gap. Germline CDR1 and CDR2: SGHRS and YFSETQ. The CDR3 loop reads CASRDSGGTNNEQFF. CDR3 bases: TGCGCCAGCAGGGACTCGGGGGGCACCAACAATGAGCAGTTCTTC.

V gene TRBV18 combines with J gene TRBJ1-5; 7 nucleotides align to TRBD1. Looked up from germline, CDR1 is KGHSH and CDR2 is LQKENI. The CDR3 is made up of 15 amino acids. J was trimmed by 7 bases and V by 2 bases; bases with no gene match: 8. Here the CDR3 reads CASSPEGALGQPQHF. CDR3 DNA: TGTGCCAGCTCACCAGAGGGGGCTCTGGGACAGCCCCAGCATTTT.

This clone occurred once. The CDR3 protein is CASSLVGGDEKLFF. The DNA for the CDR3 is TGTGCCAGCAGCTTAGTAGGGGGAGATGAAAAACTGTTTTTT. The chain recombines TRBV7-9 with TRBJ1-4; the D gene is possibly TRBD1 (6 bases). The CDR3 has 14 amino acids. V lost 1 base to trimming and J lost 6 bases, with 9 bases between them. Per the germline V gene, CDR1 is SEHNR and CDR2 is FQNEAQ (reference sequence).

This clone was detected only once. The V and J genes are TRBV11-1 and TRBJ1-1, with D unresolved. CDR1 and CDR2 (germline): SGHAT, FQDESV (reference sequence). The CDR3 consists of 14 residues. V dropped 2 bases and J dropped 1 base, with 8 bases sitting between them. CDR3 protein: CASSLFGKNTEAFF. The CDR3 coding sequence is TGTGCCAGCAGCTTATTCGGGAAGAACACTGAAGCTTTCTTT.

The V gene is TRBV19, the J gene TRBJ2-2; 8 bases fit TRBD2. The CDR3 has 14 amino acids. Germline V gene data show CDR1 as LNHDA and CDR2 as SQIVND (reference sequence). Unmatched junction bases numbered 7, after V lost 11 bases and J lost 2 bases. The CDR3 DNA reads TGTGCCGTCGGCGGGAGGATTAACACCGGGGAGCTGTTTTTT. Its translation is CAVGGRINTGELFF.